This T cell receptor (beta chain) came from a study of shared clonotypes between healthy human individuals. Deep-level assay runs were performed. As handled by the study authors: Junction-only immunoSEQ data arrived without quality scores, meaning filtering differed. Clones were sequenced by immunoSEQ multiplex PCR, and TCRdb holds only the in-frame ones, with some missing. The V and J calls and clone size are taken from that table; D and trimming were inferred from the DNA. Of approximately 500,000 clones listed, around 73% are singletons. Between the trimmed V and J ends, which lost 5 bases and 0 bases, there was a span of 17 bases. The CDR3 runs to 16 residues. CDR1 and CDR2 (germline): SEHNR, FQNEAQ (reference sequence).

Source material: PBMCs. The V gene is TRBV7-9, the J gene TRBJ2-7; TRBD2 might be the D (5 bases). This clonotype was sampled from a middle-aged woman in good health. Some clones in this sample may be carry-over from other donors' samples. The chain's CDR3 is CASSPDEGGSSYEQYF. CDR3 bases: TGTGCCAGCAGCCCCGATGAGGGTGGCAGCTCCTACGAGCAGTACTTC.